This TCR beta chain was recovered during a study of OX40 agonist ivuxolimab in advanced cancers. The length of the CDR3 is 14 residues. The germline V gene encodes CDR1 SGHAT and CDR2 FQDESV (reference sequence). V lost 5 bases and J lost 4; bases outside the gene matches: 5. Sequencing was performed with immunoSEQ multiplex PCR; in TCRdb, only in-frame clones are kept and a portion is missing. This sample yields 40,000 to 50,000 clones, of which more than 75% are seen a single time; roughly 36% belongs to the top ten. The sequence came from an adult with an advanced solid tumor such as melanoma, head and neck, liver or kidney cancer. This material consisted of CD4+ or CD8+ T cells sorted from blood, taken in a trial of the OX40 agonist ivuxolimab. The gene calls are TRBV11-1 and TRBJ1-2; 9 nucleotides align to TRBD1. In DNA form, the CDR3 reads TGTGCCAGCAGCCTAGGGGACAGGGCCTATGGCTACACCTTC. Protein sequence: CASSLGDRAYGYTF.